This T cell receptor (beta chain) was captured in a study of T cell responses to AZD1222 COVID-19 vaccine (TCRdb year 2021). Describing the broader study: A total of approximately 230 trial participants underwent TCR sequencing, of whom roughly 210 received two doses of AZD1222 and around 25 received two doses of the MenACWY control vaccine. Trial participants were enrolled by age into subgroups of 18-55, 56-69 and 70-plus years, and around 150, 29 and 61 TCR-sequenced participants, respectively, were included in these subgroups.

The paper as a whole reports these results and caveats: Because no samples from the day 14 peak response were available, repertoires could be characterized only after the peak T cell response. After two AZD1222 doses, spike-specific TCR breadth and depth were significantly higher than at day 0 and than in MenACWY recipients. The 56-69-year group was small, and its depth increase did not reach significance, likely because of low power. Conclusions about previously exposed vaccinees are limited because only a handful of AZD1222 recipients were SARS-CoV-2 seropositive at baseline. Most participants were white British and females outnumbered males, and the authors suggested that clonal diversity may have been underestimated. CD4 TCRs associated with the vaccine covered the entire spike protein, and the dominant responses were in regions 160-218 and 743-854. Nearly half of unique spike-specific TCRs reportedly recognized epitopes outside regions mutated in the B.1.351 and B.1.1.7 variants.

Reading the label with the study, this specimen's time point is: about 28 days (+/-7) after the second vaccine dose. AZD1222 recipients given second doses at about 4 weeks or at about 12 weeks were pooled, since spike-specific TCR depth and breadth were not found to differ between the two schedules. Vaccinee samples came from UK trials COV001 and COV002, including a single-blind randomized controlled phase 2/3 trial of AZD1222 (ChAdOx1 nCoV-19) in healthy adults. For TCRbeta chain sequencing, PBMC samples were collected from trial participants at day 0 and at day 28 after the second dose. CDR1 KGHDR and CDR2 SFDVKD are derived from the germline V gene. The trim is 5 bases for V and 6 bases for J, with a gap of 15 bases between the germline ends. The CDR3 runs 14 amino acids, cysteine and phenylalanine included. The entry retains the CDR3 DNA only, 42 bases that are in frame from base 1. The CDR3 regions of human TCRbeta chains were analyzed by immunosequencing. In the authors' own workflow: TCRs in the repertoires were compared against a reference library of SARS-CoV-2-specific TCRs that had been generated with the MIRA antigen-specificity platform. Breadth was defined as the fraction of unique TCRs that were SARS-CoV-2-associated. Depth was defined as the fraction of total T cells that were SARS-CoV-2-associated. Each spike-specific TCR was assigned to its reactive spike region and to a CD4 or CD8 class using the MIRA data. Log10-transformed breadth and depth values were compared by one-way ANOVA with Sidak's multiple comparisons tests. TCRdb holds this immuneACCESS table with in-frame rearrangements only. Some clones are missing; in checked studies, unresolved V genes explain under half, and the rest has no known cause. That table supplies the V and J calls and clone size; D and trimming were determined from the DNA. The sample profile shows approximately 140,000 clones; 80% to 95% of them were found once. Clones ranked in the top ten supply approximately 3.3% of the sample.

Turning to this clone: It has no known antigen specificity. No per-base quality is available; no much larger clone lies one base away.

The rearrangement combines TRBV24-1 with TRBJ1-2; the D region possibly corresponds to TRBD1 (6 bases align). The source material was peripheral blood, sampled 28 days after the second AZD1222 dose. The TCR originated in an adult who received the AZD1222 COVID-19 vaccine. The DNA sequence is given as TGTGCCACCAGTGCAGGCGGGGGGGCTAATGGCTACACCTTC. Its protein product is CATSAGGGANGYTF.